This T cell receptor (beta chain) was retrieved from a study of PD-1 blockade in classical Hodgkin lymphoma (dated by TCRdb to the early 2020s). Looking at the study overall: To define a peripheral blood immune signature of response to PD-1 blockade in classical Hodgkin lymphoma, the study combined TCR beta sequencing with CyTOF. General findings and caveats noted by the study authors: Baseline TCR diversity was reported to be lower in newly diagnosed patients than in healthy donors and to be lower still in relapsed/refractory patients. Only a single clinical trial cohort was studied, and what caused the repertoire differences, possibly disease activity or prior therapy, remained undefined.

The meaning of the sample's time point label: newly diagnosed, previously untreated cHL patient sample. A Miltenyi CD4+ T cell isolation kit was used for magnetic negative selection to purify CD4+ T cells from thawed PBMCs. As a comparison group for the relapsed/refractory trial patients, PBMCs were sequenced from patients with newly diagnosed, previously untreated classical Hodgkin lymphoma. After peripheral blood was drawn into 8 mL Vacutainer Cell Preparation Tubes, PBMCs were isolated by centrifugation and then cryopreserved. Purified CD4+ and CD8+ fractions were prepared only for cases where an additional PBMC sample was available. Magnetically labelled cells were removed on LS columns in a quadroMACS separator, and the flow-through was retained as the purified fraction. Sequences WNHNN (CDR1) and SYGVQD (CDR2) are obtained from the germline V gene (reference sequence). V gives up 2 bases and J gives up 1 base, and the segment between their germline ends measures 15 bases. From the cysteine through the phenylalanine, the CDR3 covers 17 amino acids. The DNA shown is the 51-base CDR3, in frame from base 1.

Genomic DNA was isolated using the Qiagen DNeasy kit from unsorted PBMCs as well as from negatively selected CD4+ and CD8+ fractions. Amplification of TCR beta CDR3 regions was done by immunoSEQ multiplex PCR with primers that anneal to V and J segments. A synthetic immune receptor repertoire was used to minimize amplification bias, and any remaining bias was removed computationally after sequencing. The original pipeline was this. Custom Python scripts were used to quantify repertoire diversity as the Shannon entropy index. The unsorted, CD4+ and CD8+ repertoires were each analyzed separately, with the exception of combined analyses, where CD4+ and CD8+ sequences were merged in silico. TCRdb's version of the immuneACCESS table is confined to in-frame rearrangements and falls short of the full clone set. An unresolved V gene accounts for under half of the shortfall where checked; the remainder is of unknown origin. That table furnishes V, J and clone size, whereas the DNA furnished D and trimming. For this sample there are roughly 20,000 clones; about 83% appear just once. Of the sample, over 1% falls within the top ten clones.

Turning to this clone: What antigen it recognizes has not been identified. Qualities for individual bases were not recorded, and no much larger clone is one base off.

The sequence is built from TRBV10-1 and TRBJ2-4; the D gene is perhaps TRBD1, from 6 matching bases. The sequenced material came from CD4+ T cells from blood. This clonotype was sampled from a human donor with classical Hodgkin lymphoma. The CDR3 protein: CASSEKQGMGAKNIQYF. The DNA sequence follows: TGCGCCAGCAGTGAGAAACAGGGCATGGGGGCCAAAAACATTCAGTACTTC.